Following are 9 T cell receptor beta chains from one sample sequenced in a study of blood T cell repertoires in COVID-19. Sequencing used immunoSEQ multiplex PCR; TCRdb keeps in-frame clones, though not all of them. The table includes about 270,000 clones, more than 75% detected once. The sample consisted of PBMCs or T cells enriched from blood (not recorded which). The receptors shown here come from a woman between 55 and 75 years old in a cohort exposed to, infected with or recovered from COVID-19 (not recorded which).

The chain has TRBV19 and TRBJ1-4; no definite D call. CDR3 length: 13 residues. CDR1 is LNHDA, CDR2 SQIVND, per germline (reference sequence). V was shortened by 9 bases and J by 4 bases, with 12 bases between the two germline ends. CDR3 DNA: TGTGCCAGCGGGGAACCGCGTAATGAAAAACTGTTTTTT. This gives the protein CASGEPRNEKLFF.

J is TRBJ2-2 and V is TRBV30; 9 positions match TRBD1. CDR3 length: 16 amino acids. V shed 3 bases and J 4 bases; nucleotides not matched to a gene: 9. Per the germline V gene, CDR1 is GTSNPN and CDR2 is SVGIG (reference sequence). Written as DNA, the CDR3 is TGTGCCTGGAGACCGGGACAGGGCATGAGCACCGGGGAGCTGTTTTTT. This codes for CAWRPGQGMSTGELFF.

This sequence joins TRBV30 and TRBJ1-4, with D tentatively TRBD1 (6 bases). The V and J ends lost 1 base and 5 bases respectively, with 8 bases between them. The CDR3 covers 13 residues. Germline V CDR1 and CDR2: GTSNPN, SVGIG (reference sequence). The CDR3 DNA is TGTGCCTGGAGTGGGGGGCGGAATGAAAAACTGTTTTTT. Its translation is CAWSGGRNEKLFF.

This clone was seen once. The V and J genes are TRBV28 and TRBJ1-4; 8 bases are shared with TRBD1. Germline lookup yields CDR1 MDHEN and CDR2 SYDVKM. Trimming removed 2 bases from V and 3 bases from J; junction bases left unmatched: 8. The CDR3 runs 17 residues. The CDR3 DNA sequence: TGTGCCAGCAGTTTAGGGTCAGGGGGCACACCTAATGAAAAACTGTTTTTT. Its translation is CASSLGSGGTPNEKLFF.

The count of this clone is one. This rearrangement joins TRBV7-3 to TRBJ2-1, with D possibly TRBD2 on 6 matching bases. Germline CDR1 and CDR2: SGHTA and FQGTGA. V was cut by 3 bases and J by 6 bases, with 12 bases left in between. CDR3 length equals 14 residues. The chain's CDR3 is CASSFGTSLNEQFF. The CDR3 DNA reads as TGTGCCAGCAGCTTTGGGACTTCCCTCAATGAGCAGTTCTTC.

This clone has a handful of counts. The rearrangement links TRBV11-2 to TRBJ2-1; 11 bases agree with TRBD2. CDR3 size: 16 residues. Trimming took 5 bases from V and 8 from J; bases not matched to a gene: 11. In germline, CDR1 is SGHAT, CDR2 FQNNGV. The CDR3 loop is CASSRSRLAGLDEQFF. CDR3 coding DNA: TGTGCCAGCAGCCGATCCCGACTAGCGGGATTGGATGAGCAGTTCTTC.

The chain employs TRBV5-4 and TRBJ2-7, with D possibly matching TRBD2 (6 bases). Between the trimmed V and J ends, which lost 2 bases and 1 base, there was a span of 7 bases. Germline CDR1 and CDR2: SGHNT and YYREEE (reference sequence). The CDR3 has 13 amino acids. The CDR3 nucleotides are TGTGCCAGCAGCTTTGGACTATCCTACGAGCAGTACTTC. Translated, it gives CASSFGLSYEQYF.

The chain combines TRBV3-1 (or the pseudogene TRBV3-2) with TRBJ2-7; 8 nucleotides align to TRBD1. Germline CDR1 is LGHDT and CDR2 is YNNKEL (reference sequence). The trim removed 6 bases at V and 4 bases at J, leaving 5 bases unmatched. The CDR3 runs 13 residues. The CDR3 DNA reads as TGTGCCAGCAGTAGGACAGGGAATTACGAGCAGTACTTC. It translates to CASSRTGNYEQYF.

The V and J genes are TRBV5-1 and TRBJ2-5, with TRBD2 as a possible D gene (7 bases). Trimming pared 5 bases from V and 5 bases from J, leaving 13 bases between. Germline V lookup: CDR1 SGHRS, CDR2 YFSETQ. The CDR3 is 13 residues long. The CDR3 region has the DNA TGCGCCAGCAGTCGGGGGGCGGGTGAGACCCAGTACTTC. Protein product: CASSRGAGETQYF.